Listed below are T cell receptor beta chains from one sample, sequenced in a study of cytomegalovirus exposure and HLA in healthy donors. Generated by immunoSEQ multiplex PCR, the TCRdb table keeps only in-frame clones and is missing some. Of some 140,000 clones in the sample, 65% to 80% were seen once. Sequencing used PBMCs. The receptor set was obtained from a man aged 35 to 55 in good health and CMV-seronegative. Both conserved end residues are part of each CDR3. D genes are given only for firm matches. Clone size, where shown, is once, few, many, or a class for clones that have expanded.

>TRBD2|TRBV19|TRBJ2-5|-
TGTGCCAGTAGTAGGCCTAGCGGGAGAGGGGTACAAGAGACCCAGTACTTC
CASSRPSGRGVQETQYF
>TRBD2|TRBV9|TRBJ2-7|-
TGTGCCAGCAGCGTAGGACTAGCGGAATCCTACGAGCAGTACTTC
CASSVGLAESYEQYF
>-|TRBV6-4|TRBJ2-3|-
TGTGCCAGCAGTATCAGGGGGGAGACCACAGATACGCAGTATTTT
CASSIRGETTDTQYF
>-|TRBV19|TRBJ1-1|-
TGTGCCAGTAAGGGAGGGAACACTGAAGCTTTCTTT
CASKGGNTEAFF
>-|TRBV27|TRBJ1-2|-
TGTGCCAGCAGTGACAGACGGGCCCCATCGAGCTATGGCTACACCTTC
CASSDRRAPSSYGYTF
>TRBD2|TRBV11-2|TRBJ2-1|-
TGTGCCAGCAGCCCAGGTCTATGGCGGGAGACTAGAAACAATGAGCAGTTCTTC
CASSPGLWRETRNNEQFF
>-|TRBV7-2|TRBJ1-5|-
TGTGCCAGCAGCAGGGGGGGGGCCGATCAGCCCCAGCATTTT
CASSRGGADQPQHF
>TRBD2|TRBV6-1|TRBJ2-5|-
TGTGCCAGCAGCCATGGTAGCGGGACCGGTGAGACCCAGTACTTC
CASSHGSGTGETQYF
>TRBD1|TRBV11-3|TRBJ1-1|-
TGTGCCAGCAGCTTCCGGGACAGGGCGTACACTGAAGCTTTCTTT
CASSFRDRAYTEAFF
>-|TRBV2|TRBJ2-3|once
TGTGCCAGCAGTGAAGCGCAGGATACGCAGTATTTT
CASSEAQDTQYF
>-|TRBV20-1|TRBJ1-2|-
TGCAGTGCCACCCCGGGGGGTGTATACACCTTC
CSATPGGVYTF
>-|TRBV6-5|TRBJ2-5|few
TGTGCCACCCAGTTAGGAGGGGCAGGCCAAGAGACCCAGTACTTC
CATQLGGAGQETQYF
>TRBD1|TRBV6-1|TRBJ2-1|-
TGTGCCAGCAACCCGGGACAGGGCTACTACAATGAGCAGTTCTTC
CASNPGQGYYNEQFF
>TRBD1|TRBV9|TRBJ1-2|once
TGTGCCAGCAGCGTAGCTGGACAGGGTGCCTATGGCTACACCTTC
CASSVAGQGAYGYTF
>-|TRBV6-4|TRBJ1-1|-
TGTGCCAGCAGGAAAGGGGGGGGCACTGAAGCTTTCTTT
CASRKGGGTEAFF
>-|TRBV19|TRBJ1-1|few
TGTGCCAGTAGTATAGATCAGGGGCATAACACTGAAGCTTTCTTT
CASSIDQGHNTEAFF
>-|TRBV28|TRBJ1-1|-
TGTGCCACCATACCGGGACACTACAACACTGAAGCTTTCTTT
CATIPGHYNTEAFF
>TRBD1|TRBV2|TRBJ1-4|-
TGTGCCAGCAGTGATGCCAGGGGGAACGAAAAACTGTTTTTT
CASSDARGNEKLFF
>-|TRBV11-2|TRBJ2-7|-
TGTGCCAGCAGCTTAGGGCCAGGCTACTCCTACGAGCAGTACTTC
CASSLGPGYSYEQYF
>-|TRBV29-1|TRBJ1-1|-
TGCAGCGTTGAGATAGGGGCTTTTTTCGCGGCTTTCTTT
CSVEIGAFFAAFF
>TRBD1|TRBV6-1|TRBJ1-1|-
TGTGCCAGCAGTGCACAGGGGTGGTCCAACACTGAAGCTTTCTTT
CASSAQGWSNTEAFF
>TRBD1|TRBV5-1|TRBJ1-2|-
TGCGCCAGCAGCCCTGAAGGAGACAGGGCGGTAGACTATGGCTACACCTTC
CASSPEGDRAVDYGYTF
>-|TRBV19|TRBJ2-3|-
TGTGCCAGTAGTGAGGGACTCTTTCTGGGCACAGATACGCAGTATTTT
CASSEGLFLGTDTQYF
>TRBD2|TRBV30|TRBJ2-3|-
TGTGCCTGGACCAGACTGACTAGCGGGAGGTCCACAGATACGCAGTATTTT
CAWTRLTSGRSTDTQYF
>-|TRBV27|TRBJ2-7|-
TGTGCCAGCAGTTTCGAGGGGGGGGCGTCCTACGAGCAGTACTTC
CASSFEGGASYEQYF
>TRBD1|TRBV7-2|TRBJ2-7|-
TGTGCCAGCAGCTTACAGGGGGCGGACTCCTACGAGCAGTACTTC
CASSLQGADSYEQYF
>-|TRBV27|TRBJ2-3|-
TGTGCCAGCAGCTCCCGGGGAATCACAGATACGCAGTATTTT
CASSSRGITDTQYF
>TRBD1|TRBV11-2|TRBJ2-7|few
TGTGCCAGCAGCTTCCGGGACAGGAGCTACGAGCAGTACTTC
CASSFRDRSYEQYF
>TRBD1|TRBV5-6|TRBJ1-2|-
TGTGCCAGCAGCCTACCTGGGACAGGGGCTAACTATGGCTACACCTTC
CASSLPGTGANYGYTF
>TRBD1|TRBV7-9|TRBJ1-2|-
TGTGCCAGCAGCGCCCGACAGGGGAGAACGCCGATGGATGGCTACACCTTC
CASSARQGRTPMDGYTF
>TRBD1|TRBV5-1|TRBJ1-4|-
TGCGCCAGCAGCTTCACACAGGGGGGTGAAAAACTGTTTTTT
CASSFTQGGEKLFF
>-|TRBV28|TRBJ2-2|-
TGTGCCAGCAGTTCAGGGGATTGGGGGGAGCTGTTTTTT
CASSSGDWGELFF
>TRBD1|TRBV2|TRBJ2-3|few
TGTGCCAGCAGGCAGGGGGATCGTCCAGATACGCAGTATTTT
CASRQGDRPDTQYF
>TRBD1|TRBV5-4|TRBJ1-5|-
TGTGCCAGCAGCTTTGGGACAGGGGACCAGCCCCAGCATTTT
CASSFGTGDQPQHF
>TRBD2|TRBV5-1|TRBJ2-1|-
TGCGCCAGCAGCCCGATTAGCGGGAGGGCAAACAATGAGCAGTTCTTC
CASSPISGRANNEQFF
>TRBD2|TRBV5-6|TRBJ2-2|-
TGTGCCAGCTCACCCGCGGGGGGGTTTACCGGGGAGCTGTTTTTT
CASSPAGGFTGELFF
>TRBD1|TRBV5-1|TRBJ1-1|few
TGCGCCAGCAGCTATAACAGGGGGAGGGCCACTGAAGCTTTCTTT
CASSYNRGRATEAFF
>TRBD1|TRBV19|TRBJ2-7|-
TGTGCCAGTAGTTTTGGGACAGGGAGCTCCTACGAGCAGTACTTC
CASSFGTGSSYEQYF
>-|TRBV7-2|TRBJ2-5|-
TGTGCCAGCAGCCAACGGCAGGGCCTGGTGACCCAGTACTTC
CASSQRQGLVTQYF
>-|TRBV7-9|TRBJ2-7|-
TGTGCCAGCAGCTTCGACAGCTACGAGCAGTACTTC
CASSFDSYEQYF
>TRBD2|TRBV6-1|TRBJ2-7|once
TGTGCCAGCAGTGACTTTGGCGGGAGCACCTACGAGCAGTACTTC
CASSDFGGSTYEQYF
>-|TRBV5-1|TRBJ2-7|-
TGCGCCAGCAGCTTGGCCACAGGAGGGTATGAGTCCTACGAGCAGTACTTC
CASSLATGGYESYEQYF
>TRBD1|TRBV11-2|TRBJ2-5|once
TGTGCCAGCGGCGGACAGGGCTATCAAGAGACCCAGTACTTC
CASGGQGYQETQYF
>-|TRBV12-1|TRBJ2-1|-
TGTGCCAGCAGCACGATTCTAGCAAGGGAGCAGTTCTTC
CASSTILAREQFF
>TRBD2|TRBV29-1|TRBJ2-5|-
TGCAGCGCCGCCCGGACTAGCGGGACCCAAGAGACCCAGTACTTC
CSAARTSGTQETQYF